One sample yielded the 8 T cell receptor beta chains listed below, sequenced in a study of T-cell memory formation after mild COVID-19. MiXCR was run by TCRdb on the 5' RACE reads, yielding one entry per CDR3 protein. The sample lists roughly 100,000 distinct CDR3 sequences, about 12% occurring once. The sequenced sample was PBMCs or a T cell subset sorted from them (not recorded which). The receptors were gathered from an adult woman who had mild COVID-19 (a few samples of this study predate the infection). Cell type and time point are not known.

This clonotype was picked up a small number of times. The chain employs TRBV12-3 or TRBV12-4 and TRBJ2-7; D is uncertain. The CDR3 sequence is 13 residues long. V was clipped by 2 bases and J by 2 bases, with 7 bases between them. Written as DNA, the CDR3 is TGTGCCAGCAGTTTATTCGCGGCCTACGAGCAGTACTTC. Residues: CASSLFAAYEQYF.

This chain links TRBV27 with TRBJ1-1, with a tentative D call TRBD1 (5 bases). Germline CDR1 and CDR2: MNHEY and SMNVEV (reference sequence). This CDR3 region has 14 residues. V shed 3 bases and J shed 2 bases, with 10 bases lying between them. CDR3 bases: TGTGCCAGCAGTTTTGGGGCAGACAACACTGAAGCTTTCTTT. Translated: CASSFGADNTEAFF.

V is TRBV4-1 and J is TRBJ2-5, with D maybe TRBD2 (5 bases). Germline V gene data show CDR1 as MGHRA and CDR2 as YSYEKL. The ends were cut back, 1 base at V and 2 bases at J, with 8 bases in the middle. This CDR3 region has 14 residues. CDR3 nucleotide sequence: TGCGCCAGCAGCCAAGTCCCGGGACAAGAGACCCAGTACTTC. This codes for CASSQVPGQETQYF.

A few counts support this clonotype. This chain links TRBV4-1 with TRBJ2-7, with 12 positions matching TRBD2. The V segment lost 0 bases and the J segment 0 bases; nucleotides outside the gene matches: 9. CDR1 is MGHRA and CDR2 is YSYEKL in the germline V gene. This CDR3 contains 19 residues. The DNA of the CDR3 is TGCGCCAGCAGCCAAGAGACTAGCGGGGGCCTAGGCTACTCCTACGAGCAGTACTTC. This translates into CASSQETSGGLGYSYEQYF.

This chain uses TRBV6-6 with TRBJ2-7; D is possibly TRBD2 (5 bases). The germline V gene encodes CDR1 MNHNY and CDR2 SVGAGI (reference sequence). V lost 8 bases to trimming and J lost 5 bases, with 16 bases between them. This CDR3 region has 13 residues. The CDR3 DNA is TGTGCCAGCTCGGACTGGGGATCCGACGAGCAGTACTTC. It yields the protein CASSDWGSDEQYF.

This clonotype was seen more than once but under ten times. This rearrangement joins TRBV10-3 to TRBJ1-1, with D perhaps matching TRBD1 (5 bases). The CDR3 contains 13 residues. CDR1 and CDR2 (germline): ENHRY, SYGVKD. Trimming removed 6 bases at V and 0 bases at J, with 8 bases between. The CDR3 region is CAIRGGMNTEAFF. The CDR3 coding sequence is TGTGCCATCAGGGGGGGAATGAACACTGAAGCTTTCTTT.

The chain couples TRBV9 to TRBJ2-1; no firm D call. This CDR3 contains 12 residues. Deletions cut 4 bases from V and 7 bases from J, with 9 bases between. Germline values: CDR1 SGDLS, CDR2 YYNGEE. CDR3 loop: CASSPNSNEQFF. In nucleotides, the CDR3 is TGTGCCAGCAGCCCTAATTCGAATGAGCAGTTCTTC.

The gene calls are TRBV20-1 and TRBJ1-1, with D maybe TRBD1 (5 bases). The CDR3 loop spans 13 amino acids. V was shortened by 8 bases and J by 6 bases, with 19 bases between the two germline ends. CDR1 and CDR2 (germline): DFQATT, SNEGSKA (reference sequence). CDR3 in DNA: TGCAGTACAGAAGACAGTCCGAAGTCTGAAGCTTTCTTT. Its protein is CSTEDSPKSEAFF.